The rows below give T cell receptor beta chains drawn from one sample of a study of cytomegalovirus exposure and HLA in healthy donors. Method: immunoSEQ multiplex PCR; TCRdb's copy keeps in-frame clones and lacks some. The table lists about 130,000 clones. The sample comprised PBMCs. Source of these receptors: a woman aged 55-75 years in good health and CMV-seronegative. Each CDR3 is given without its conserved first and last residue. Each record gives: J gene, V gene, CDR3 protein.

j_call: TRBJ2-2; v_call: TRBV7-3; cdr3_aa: ASSPRSGELF
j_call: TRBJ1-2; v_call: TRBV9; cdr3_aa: ASSVEEQPNYGYT
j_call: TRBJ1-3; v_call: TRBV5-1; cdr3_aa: ASSLSQGASTGNTIY
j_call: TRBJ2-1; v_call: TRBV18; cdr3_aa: ASSPPGGAYNEQF
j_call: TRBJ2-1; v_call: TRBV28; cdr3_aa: ASSPSTGTGVNEQF
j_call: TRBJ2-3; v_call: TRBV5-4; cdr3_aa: ASSNAITSGSSDTQY
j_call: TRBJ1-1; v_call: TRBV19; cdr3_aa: ASSIDRGTEAF
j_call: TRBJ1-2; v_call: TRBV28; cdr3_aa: ASSMHRVAGGYT
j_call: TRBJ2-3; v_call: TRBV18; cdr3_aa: ASSRQTGTDTQY
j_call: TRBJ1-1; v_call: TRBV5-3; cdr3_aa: ARSLGGLGAEAF
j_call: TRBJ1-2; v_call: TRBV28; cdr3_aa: ASSWRWGGYT
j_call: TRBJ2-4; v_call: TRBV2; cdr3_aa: ASSVWEAKNIQY
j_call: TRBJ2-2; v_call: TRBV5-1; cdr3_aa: ASSATSGRLTGELF
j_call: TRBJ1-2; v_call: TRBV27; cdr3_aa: ASSLSRIANYGYT
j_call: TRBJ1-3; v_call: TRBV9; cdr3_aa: ASSVRSSHRDTIY
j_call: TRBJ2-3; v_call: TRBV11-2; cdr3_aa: ASSLDYRSTDTQY
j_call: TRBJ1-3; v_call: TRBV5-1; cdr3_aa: ASSLTGTASGNTIY
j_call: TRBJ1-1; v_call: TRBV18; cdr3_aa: ASSPRVENTEAF
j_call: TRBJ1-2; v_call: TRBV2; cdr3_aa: ASSGQGAGYGYT
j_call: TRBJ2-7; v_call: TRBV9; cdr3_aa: ASSVGPGLSYEQY
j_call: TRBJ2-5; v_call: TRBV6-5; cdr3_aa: ASSYSPGLGEETQY
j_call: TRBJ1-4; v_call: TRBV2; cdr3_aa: ASSPGTGFNEKLF
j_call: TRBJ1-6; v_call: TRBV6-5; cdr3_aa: ASSSGVRGNSPLH
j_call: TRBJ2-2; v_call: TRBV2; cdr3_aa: ASSEEEPGQGVTGELF
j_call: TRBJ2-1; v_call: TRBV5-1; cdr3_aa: ASSADLTGDGRYNEQF
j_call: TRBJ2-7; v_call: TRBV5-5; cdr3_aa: ASSLSPGEGEQY
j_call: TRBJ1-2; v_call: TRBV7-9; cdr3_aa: ASSHTRLHGYT
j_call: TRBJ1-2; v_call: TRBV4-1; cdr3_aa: ASSPQRGDYGYT
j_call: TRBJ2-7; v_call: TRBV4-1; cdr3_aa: ASSPEAPGAYEQY
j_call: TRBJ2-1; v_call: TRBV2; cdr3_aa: ASRGRLAGRTMSSYNEQF
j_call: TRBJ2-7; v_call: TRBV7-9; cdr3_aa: ASSLASGLYEQY
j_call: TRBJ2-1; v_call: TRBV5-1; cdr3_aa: ASSLDRGNEQF